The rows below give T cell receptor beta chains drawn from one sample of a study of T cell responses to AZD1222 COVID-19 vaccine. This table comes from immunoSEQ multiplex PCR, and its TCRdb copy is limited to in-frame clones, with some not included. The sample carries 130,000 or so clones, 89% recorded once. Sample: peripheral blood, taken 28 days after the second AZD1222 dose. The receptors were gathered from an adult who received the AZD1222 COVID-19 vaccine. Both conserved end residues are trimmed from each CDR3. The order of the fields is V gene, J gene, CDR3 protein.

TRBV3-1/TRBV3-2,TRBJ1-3,ASSPFGQALSGNTIY
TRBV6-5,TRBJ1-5,ASSPWGEGNQPQH
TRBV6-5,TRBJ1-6,ASSRPLEGPLH
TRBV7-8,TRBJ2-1,ASSLDRGLYNEQF
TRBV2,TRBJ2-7,ASSESGYEQY
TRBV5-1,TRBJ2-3,ASSSSGTSGTDTQY
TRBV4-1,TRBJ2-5,ASSQDLRTQY
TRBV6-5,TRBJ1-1,ASSTHSMNTEAF
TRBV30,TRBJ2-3,AWTSGRHTDTQY
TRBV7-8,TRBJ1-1,ASTLQGAKAEAF
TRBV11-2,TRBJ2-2,ASSLSPSVELF
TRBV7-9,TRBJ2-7,ASSPNPYEQY
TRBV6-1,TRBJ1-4,ASSEVPQGAVGEKLF
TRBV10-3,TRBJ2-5,AISEQQETQY
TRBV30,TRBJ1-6,AWSTTVSNSPLH
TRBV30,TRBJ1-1,AWSPDNRLSEAF
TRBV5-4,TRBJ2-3,ASSYPGQGRTDTQY
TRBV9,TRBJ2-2,ASSVAQGDTGELF
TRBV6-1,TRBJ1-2,ASSENRGQDGYT
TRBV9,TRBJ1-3,ASSVDVSGNTIY
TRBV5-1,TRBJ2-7,ASSLGFPPGQGNEQY
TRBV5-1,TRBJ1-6,ASSLVFDDDSRDNSPLH
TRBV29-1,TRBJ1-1,SVGGAGDTEAF
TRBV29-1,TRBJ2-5,SVRGSGGETQY
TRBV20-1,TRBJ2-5,SARGPETQY
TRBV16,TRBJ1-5,ASSQWTRQPQH
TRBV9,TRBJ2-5,ASSVDLATQETQY
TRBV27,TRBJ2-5,ASSRTYQETQY
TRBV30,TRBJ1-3,AWITGAGSGNTIY
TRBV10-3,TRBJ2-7,AISEGTGGSYEQY
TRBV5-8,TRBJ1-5,ASIAWGASQPQH
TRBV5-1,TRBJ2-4,ASSLVGGQAKNIQY
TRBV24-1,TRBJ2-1,ATSDSGQGNNEQF
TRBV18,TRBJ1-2,ASSQRAGNYGYT
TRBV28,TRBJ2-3,ASSLWTSASTDTQY
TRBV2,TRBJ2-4,ASSAERGGDIQY
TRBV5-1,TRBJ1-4,ASSLIGFDEKLF
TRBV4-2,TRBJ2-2,ASSQVGHRPGELF
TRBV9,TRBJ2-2,ASSPHGGYGTGELF
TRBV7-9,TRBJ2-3,ASSFEDTQY
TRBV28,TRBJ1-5,ASSLAARSYNQPQH
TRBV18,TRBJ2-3,ASSPLTTDTQY
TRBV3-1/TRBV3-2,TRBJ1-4,ASSQEAPAGGKLF
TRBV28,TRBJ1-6,ASRTGDSGNSPLH
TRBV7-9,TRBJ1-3,ASSLAGGAGNTIY
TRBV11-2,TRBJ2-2,ASSTGTSGVGELF
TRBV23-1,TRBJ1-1,ASSQSPRDSFILNTEAF